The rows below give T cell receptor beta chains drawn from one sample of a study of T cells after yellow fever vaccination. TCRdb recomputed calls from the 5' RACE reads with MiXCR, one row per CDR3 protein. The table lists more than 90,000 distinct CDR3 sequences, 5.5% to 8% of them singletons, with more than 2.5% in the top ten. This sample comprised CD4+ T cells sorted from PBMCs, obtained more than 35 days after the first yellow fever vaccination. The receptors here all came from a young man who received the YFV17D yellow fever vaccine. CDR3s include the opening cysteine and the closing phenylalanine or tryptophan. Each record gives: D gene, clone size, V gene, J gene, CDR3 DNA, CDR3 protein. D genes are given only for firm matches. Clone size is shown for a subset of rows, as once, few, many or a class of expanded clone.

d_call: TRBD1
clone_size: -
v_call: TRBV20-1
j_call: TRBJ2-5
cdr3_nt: TGCAGTGCTAGAGAGACTGTCGGGACAGCTTTTCAAGAGACCCAGTACTTC
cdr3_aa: CSARETVGTAFQETQYF

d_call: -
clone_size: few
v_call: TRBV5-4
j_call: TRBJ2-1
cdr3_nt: TGTGCCAGCAGCTTGGGGGACCTTGAGCAGTTCTTC
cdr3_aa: CASSLGDLEQFF

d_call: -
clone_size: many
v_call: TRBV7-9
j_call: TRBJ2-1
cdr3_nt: TGTGCCAGCAGCGCACTATCATTC
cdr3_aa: CASSALSF

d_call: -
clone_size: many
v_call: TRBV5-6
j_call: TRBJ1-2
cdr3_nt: TGTGCCAGCAGCTTGCAGGGGTTCTATGGCTACACCTTC
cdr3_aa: CASSLQGFYGYTF

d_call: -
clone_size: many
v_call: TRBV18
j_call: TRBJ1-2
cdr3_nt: TGTGCCAGCTCACCACTGACGGATAACTATGGCTACACCTTC
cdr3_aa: CASSPLTDNYGYTF

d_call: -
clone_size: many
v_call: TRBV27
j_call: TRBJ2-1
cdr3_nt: TGTGCCAGCAGGCGGTCCCCCTACAATGAGCAGTTCTTC
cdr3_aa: CASRRSPYNEQFF

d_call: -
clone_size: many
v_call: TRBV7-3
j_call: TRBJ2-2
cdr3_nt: TGTGCCAGCAGCTTAAACGGCTACACCGGGGAGCTGTTTTTT
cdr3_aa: CASSLNGYTGELFF

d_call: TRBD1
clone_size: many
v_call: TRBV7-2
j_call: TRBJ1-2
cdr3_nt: TGTGCCAGCAGCCCGGGACAGTTTATGGGCTACACCTTC
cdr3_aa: CASSPGQFMGYTF

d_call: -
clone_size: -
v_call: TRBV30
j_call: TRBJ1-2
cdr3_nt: TGTGCCTGGAGTGTAAACCGTTTTAGGGTTCGGTATGGCTACACCTTC
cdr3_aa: CAWSVNRFRVRYGYTF

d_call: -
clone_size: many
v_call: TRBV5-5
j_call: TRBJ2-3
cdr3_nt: TGTGCCAGCAGAAAGGACAGTGGAACAGATACGCAGTATTTT
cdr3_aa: CASRKDSGTDTQYF

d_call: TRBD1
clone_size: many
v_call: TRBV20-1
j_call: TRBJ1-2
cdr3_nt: TGCAGTGCACCAAGGACAGGGCTCGACGGTGGCTACACCTTC
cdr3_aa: CSAPRTGLDGGYTF

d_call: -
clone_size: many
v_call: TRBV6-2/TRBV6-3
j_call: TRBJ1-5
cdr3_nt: TGTGCCAGCAGTTACTCTACAGGGTCTAGCAATCAGCCCCAGCATTTT
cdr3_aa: CASSYSTGSSNQPQHF

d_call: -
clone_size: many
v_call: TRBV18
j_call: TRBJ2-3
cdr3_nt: TGTGCCAGCGCCAACCGACCGGGCACAGATACGCAGTATTTT
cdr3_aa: CASANRPGTDTQYF

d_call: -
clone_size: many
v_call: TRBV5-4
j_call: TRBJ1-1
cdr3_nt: TGTGCCAGCGGCCGTGCGGAAGGGACGAACACTGAAGCTTTCTTT
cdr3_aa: CASGRAEGTNTEAFF

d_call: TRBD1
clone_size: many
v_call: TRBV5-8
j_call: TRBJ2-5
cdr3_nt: TGTGCCAGCAGCTTGGTGGACAGGCTGGAGCAGACCCAGTACTTC
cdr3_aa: CASSLVDRLEQTQYF

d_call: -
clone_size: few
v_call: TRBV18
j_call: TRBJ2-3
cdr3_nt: TGTGCCAGCTCACCACCGGGACCGACTACGCAGTATTTT
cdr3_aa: CASSPPGPTTQYF

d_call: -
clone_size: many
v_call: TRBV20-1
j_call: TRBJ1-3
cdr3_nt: TGCAGTGCTAGAGACAGAGTAACTGGAAACACCATATATTTT
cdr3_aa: CSARDRVTGNTIYF

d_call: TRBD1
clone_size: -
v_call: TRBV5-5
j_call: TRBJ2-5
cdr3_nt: TGTGCCAGCAGCTTGGGATTGACAGGGCTCAAGACCCAGTACTTC
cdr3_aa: CASSLGLTGLKTQYF

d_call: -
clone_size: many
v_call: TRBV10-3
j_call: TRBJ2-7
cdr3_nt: TGTGCCATCAGTGAGTCCACAGGGTCCGAGCAGTACTTC
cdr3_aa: CAISESTGSEQYF

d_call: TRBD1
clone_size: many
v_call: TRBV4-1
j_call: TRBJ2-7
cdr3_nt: TGCGCCAGCAGCCAAGTGGGGGACAGGGGGACCTACGAGCAGTACTTC
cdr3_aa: CASSQVGDRGTYEQYF

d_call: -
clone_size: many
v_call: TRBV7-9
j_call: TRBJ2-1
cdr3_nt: TGTGCCAGCAGCGCGACGGGGTGGGGGGACGTTGAGCAGTTCTTC
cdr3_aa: CASSATGWGDVEQFF

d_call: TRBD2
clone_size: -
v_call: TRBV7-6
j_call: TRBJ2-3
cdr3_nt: TGTGCCAGCAGCCTGTTAGCGGGGGCCCCAACAGATACGCAGTATTTT
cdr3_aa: CASSLLAGAPTDTQYF

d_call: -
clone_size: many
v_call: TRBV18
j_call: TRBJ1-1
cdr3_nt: TGTGCCAGCTCACCCGGGAGACAGGAAGCTTTCTTT
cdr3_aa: CASSPGRQEAFF

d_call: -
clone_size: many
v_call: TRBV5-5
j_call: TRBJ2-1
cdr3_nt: TGTGCCAGCAGCTTGTACAGACCTCTCGGCGAGCAGTTCTTC
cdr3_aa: CASSLYRPLGEQFF

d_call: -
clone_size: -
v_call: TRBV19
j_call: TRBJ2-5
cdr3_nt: TGTGCCAGTAGTATAGGACCCACGGAGGCCGGGGAGACCCAGTACTTC
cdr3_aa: CASSIGPTEAGETQYF

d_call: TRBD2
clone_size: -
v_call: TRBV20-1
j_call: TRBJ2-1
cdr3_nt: TGCAGTGCAAAAGGCGGGGGGGGGGTGTATGAGCAGTTCTTC
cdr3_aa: CSAKGGGGVYEQFF

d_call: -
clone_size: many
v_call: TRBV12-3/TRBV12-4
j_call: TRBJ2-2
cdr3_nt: TGTGCCAGCAGTTTGGGGGCGAACACCGGGGAGCTGTTTTTT
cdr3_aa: CASSLGANTGELFF

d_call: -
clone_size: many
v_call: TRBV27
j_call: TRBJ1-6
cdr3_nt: TGTGCCAGCAGTTTTACCCCCCCAGGGACACCCCTCCACTTT
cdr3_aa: CASSFTPPGTPLHF

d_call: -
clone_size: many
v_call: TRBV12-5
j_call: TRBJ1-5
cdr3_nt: TGTGCTAGTGGTTTGCCGGGCAGAGGTCAGCCCCAGCATTTT
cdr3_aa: CASGLPGRGQPQHF

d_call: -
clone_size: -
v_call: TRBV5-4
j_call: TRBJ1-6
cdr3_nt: TGTGCCAGCAGCTTGGGTAGAGCAGGGGATTCACCCCTCCACTTT
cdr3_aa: CASSLGRAGDSPLHF

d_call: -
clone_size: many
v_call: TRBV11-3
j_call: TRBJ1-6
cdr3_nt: TGTGCCAGCAGCTTAGATAGGGGTGCACCCCTCCACTTT
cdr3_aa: CASSLDRGAPLHF

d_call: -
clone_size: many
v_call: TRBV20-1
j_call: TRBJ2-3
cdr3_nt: TGCAGTGCTAGAGACACTACTTCTAGCACAGATACGCAGTATTTT
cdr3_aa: CSARDTTSSTDTQYF

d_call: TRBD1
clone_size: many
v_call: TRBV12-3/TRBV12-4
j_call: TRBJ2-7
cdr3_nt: TGTGCCAGCAGCAGGACAGGTAGCCTAGCCGAGCAGTACTTC
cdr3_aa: CASSRTGSLAEQYF

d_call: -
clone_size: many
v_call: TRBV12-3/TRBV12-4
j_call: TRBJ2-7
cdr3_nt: TGTGCCAGCAGTTTAGGTCGCAGGGGCATAGGTACCGACTACGAGCAGTACTTC
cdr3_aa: CASSLGRRGIGTDYEQYF

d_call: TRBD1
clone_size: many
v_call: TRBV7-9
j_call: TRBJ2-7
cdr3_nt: TGTGCCAGCAGCTTAATGGGGACAGGGGAGGACGAGCAGTACTTC
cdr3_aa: CASSLMGTGEDEQYF

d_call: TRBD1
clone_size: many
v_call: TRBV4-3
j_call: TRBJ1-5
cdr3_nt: TGCGCCAGCAGCCGGGACTGGACAGGGCGAGAGCCCCAGCATTTT
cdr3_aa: CASSRDWTGREPQHF

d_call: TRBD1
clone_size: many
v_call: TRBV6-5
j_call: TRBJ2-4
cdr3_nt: TGTGCCAGCAGTTACTCGACAGGGCCGGGAAACATTCAGTACTTC
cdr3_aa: CASSYSTGPGNIQYF